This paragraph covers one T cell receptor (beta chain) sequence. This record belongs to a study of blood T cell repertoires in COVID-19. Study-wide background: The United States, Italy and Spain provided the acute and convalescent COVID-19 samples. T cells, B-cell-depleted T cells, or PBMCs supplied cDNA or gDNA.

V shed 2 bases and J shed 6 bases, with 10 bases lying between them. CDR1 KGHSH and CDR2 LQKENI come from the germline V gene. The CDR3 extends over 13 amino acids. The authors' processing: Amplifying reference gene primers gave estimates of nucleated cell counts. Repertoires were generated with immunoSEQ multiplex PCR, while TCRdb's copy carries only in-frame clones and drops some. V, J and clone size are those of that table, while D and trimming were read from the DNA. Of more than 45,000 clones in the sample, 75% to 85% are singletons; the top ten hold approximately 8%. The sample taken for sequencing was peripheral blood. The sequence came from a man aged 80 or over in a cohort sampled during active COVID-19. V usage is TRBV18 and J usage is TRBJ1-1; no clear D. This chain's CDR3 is CASSPGQLSEAFF. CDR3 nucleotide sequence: TGTGCCAGCTCACCAGGGCAGCTTTCTGAAGCTTTCTTT.